This entry lists 27 T cell receptor beta chains sequenced from one sample in a study of shared clonotypes between healthy human individuals. Measured with immunoSEQ multiplex PCR; TCRdb has only the in-frame clones, and not every one. Among millions of clones listed, roughly 94% were seen once. Sequencing was done on a sample of naive CD4+ T cells sorted from blood. Specified subset: CD45RA+ positively selected. Receptors were obtained from a man between 18 and 29 years old in good health.

This clone was recorded a few times. This chain's CDR3 is CASSHQGMNTEAFF. The CDR3 DNA reads as TGTGCCAGCAGTCACCAGGGGATGAACACTGAAGCTTTCTTT. This rearrangement joins TRBV6-6 to TRBJ1-1, with TRBD1 as a possible D gene (6 bases). Trimming took off 5 bases at V and 0 bases at J, with 10 bases between the two ends. CDR3 length: 14 amino acids. Germline CDR1 MNHNY, CDR2 SVGAGI (reference sequence).

This rearrangement joins TRBV21-1 to TRBJ1-5; the table's TRBD1 call for D was not verified on the DNA. TRBV21-1 constitutes a pseudogene. The CDR3 covers 13 residues. The CDR3, as DNA: TGTGCCAGCAGCCACAGGGGTGGGCAGCCCCAGCATTTT. It encodes CASSHRGGQPQHF.

The genes are TRBV10-3 and TRBJ2-1, with TRBD1 matching over 8 bases. The V gene end was trimmed by 6 bases and the J gene end by 0 bases; junction bases not matched to a gene: 10. The CDR3 runs to 17 residues. Germline CDR1 and CDR2: ENHRY and SYGVKD. The CDR3 coding sequence is TGTGCCATCAGAAAAACGGGACAGGAGAGCTCCTACAATGAGCAGTTCTTC. It translates to CAIRKTGQESSYNEQFF.

This chain joins TRBV28 and TRBJ1-2; TRBD1 might be the D (5 bases). V shed 5 bases and J shed 1 base, with 5 bases lying between them. Germline loops: CDR1 MDHEN, CDR2 SYDVKM. The CDR3 has 12 residues. In DNA, the CDR3 is TGTGCCAGCAGTCAGGGTAACTATGGCTACACCTTC. Protein sequence: CASSQGNYGYTF.

The chain carries TRBV7-2 and TRBJ1-3; 7 bases match TRBD1. The CDR3 loop spans 15 amino acids. V shed 2 bases and J 2 bases; nucleotides not matched to a gene: 3. Looked up from germline, CDR1 is SGHTA and CDR2 is FQGNSA. This CDR3 reads CASSLYRGPGNTIYF. In DNA, the CDR3 is TGTGCCAGCAGCTTATACAGGGGACCTGGAAACACCATATATTTT. The variable domain in full, with the rest retrieved from reference TRBV7-2 and TRBJ1-3, is GAGVSQSPSNKVTEKGKDVELRCDPISGHTALYWYRQSLGQGLEFLIYFQGNSAPDKSGLPSDRFSAERTGGSVSTLTIQRTQQEDSAVYLCASSLYRGPGNTIYFGEGSWLTVV.

The chain joins TRBV7-9 to TRBJ2-5, with a possible D match to TRBD1 (6 bases). Trimming pared 5 bases from V and 4 bases from J, leaving 20 bases between. Germline loops: CDR1 SEHNR, CDR2 FQNEAQ (reference sequence). The CDR3 totals 16 residues. This CDR3 is CASSIWGQRLGETQYF. The DNA of the CDR3 is TGTGCCAGCAGCATCTGGGGGCAGCGTTTGGGAGAGACCCAGTACTTC.

The rearrangement uses TRBV5-8 and TRBJ2-2; 7 nucleotides match TRBD1. Germline trimming cut 5 bases from V and 4 bases from J; bases unmatched to any gene: 8. The CDR3 extends over 15 amino acids. CDR1 and CDR2 (germline): SGHTS, YDEGEE. CDR3 amino acids: CASRRRPGGTGELFF. DNA of the CDR3: TGTGCCAGCAGGAGACGCCCAGGGGGCACCGGGGAGCTGTTTTTT. The entire variable domain, with the rest obtained from reference TRBV5-8 and TRBJ2-2, is as follows: EAGVTQSPTHLIKTRGQQATLRCSPISGHTSVYWYQQALGLGLQFLLWYDEGEERNRGNFPPRFSGRQFPNYSSELNVNALELEDSALYLCASRRRPGGTGELFFGEGSRLTVL.

For this clone: Other DNA sequences in this sample translate to the same CDR3. The CDR3 loop reads CASSRAYEQYF. The CDR3 region has the DNA TGTGCCAGCAGCCGGGCCTACGAGCAGTACTTC. V is TRBV11-2 and J is TRBJ2-7; no clear D gene. Trimming left V 5 bases short and J 2 bases short, with 4 bases between. Looked up from germline, CDR1 is SGHAT and CDR2 is FQNNGV. The CDR3 contains 11 residues.

The chain couples TRBV6-5 to TRBJ1-1; possible D gene TRBD1, 6 bases. Looked up from germline, CDR1 is MNHEY and CDR2 is SVGAGI. The CDR3 consists of 13 residues. V lost 6 bases, J lost 1 base, and 9 bases lay in between. Written as DNA, the CDR3 is TGTGCCAGCAGGAGAGGGGGGAACACTGAAGCTTTCTTT. Its translation is CASRRGGNTEAFF.

This chain links TRBV7-2 with TRBJ2-7; tentative D call: TRBD2 (5 bases). This CDR3 region has 15 residues. Germline lookup yields CDR1 SGHTA and CDR2 FQGNSA. V was trimmed by 1 base and J by 4 bases, leaving 14 bases between them. The DNA for the CDR3 is TGTGCCAGCAGCTTAGATGGACTCCCTAGGTACGAGCAGTACTTC. Its protein product is CASSLDGLPRYEQYF.

This rearrangement joins TRBV9 to TRBJ1-3; TRBD1 might be the D (5 bases). The CDR3 extends over 16 amino acids. Trimming left V 3 bases short and J 2 bases short, with 15 bases between. Germline CDR1 and CDR2: SGDLS and YYNGEE. CDR3 nucleotide sequence: TGTGCCAGCAGCGCAAGTCCCGACAGAACTGGAAACACCATATATTTT. It yields the protein CASSASPDRTGNTIYF.

The rearrangement joins TRBV27 to TRBJ2-3; 13 nucleotides line up with TRBD2. Per germline, CDR1 MNHEY and CDR2 SMNVEV (reference sequence). The CDR3 is 16 amino acids. The V and J ends lost 4 bases and 4 bases, in that order; junction bases with no gene match: 5. The CDR3 DNA sequence: TGTGCCAGCAGTTCTACTAGCGGGGGGGCCCCAGATACGCAGTATTTT. Protein: CASSSTSGGAPDTQYF.

This chain connects TRBV10-3 to TRBJ2-3, with TRBD2 matching over 8 bases. CDR1 and CDR2 from the germline V gene are ENHRY and SYGVKD. V lost 2 bases, J lost 4 bases, and 5 bases stayed unmatched. This CDR3 region has 15 residues. The CDR3 DNA reads TGTGCCATCAGTGAGAGGGCGGGGGGTCCAGATACGCAGTATTTT. Translated, it gives CAISERAGGPDTQYF.

The J gene is TRBJ2-2, the V gene TRBV25-1, with D uncertain. The V end lost 4 bases, the J end lost 3 bases, and 12 bases lay between the germline ends. The CDR3 covers 15 residues. Germline-derived CDR1 and CDR2 are MGHDK and SYGVNS. CDR3 in amino acids: CASSGTVGYTGELFF. The CDR3 nucleotides are TGTGCCAGCAGTGGAACCGTTGGGTACACCGGGGAGCTGTTTTTT.

The chain carries TRBV11-2 and TRBJ2-7, with D possibly being TRBD2 (5 bases). CDR3 length equals 15 residues. Germline V gene sequence: CDR1 SGHAT, CDR2 FQNNGV. Trimming shortened V by 3 bases and J by 6 bases, and 18 bases separated the two germline ends. CDR3 DNA sequence: TGTGCCAGCAGCTTGACCGGGGTTTGGAGGAGCGAGCAGTACTTC. It translates to CASSLTGVWRSEQYF.

On this clone: Other DNA variants within this sample encode the same CDR3. The genes are TRBV28 and TRBJ2-6; D not resolved. There are 15 residues in the CDR3. V lost 5 bases and J lost 0, with 8 bases in between. Germline V gives CDR1 MDHEN, CDR2 SYDVKM. CDR3 residues: CASSLGSSGANVLTF. CDR3 coding DNA: TGTGCCAGCAGTCTTGGTAGCTCTGGGGCCAACGTCCTGACTTTC.

This chain links TRBV6-5 with TRBJ2-2; D is ambiguous. CDR3 length: 15 amino acids. Trimming stripped 2 bases from V and 3 bases from J, with 10 bases between. Germline CDR1 MNHEY, CDR2 SVGAGI. The CDR3: CASSYQDGYTGELFF. Written as DNA, the CDR3 is TGTGCCAGCAGTTACCAGGACGGATACACCGGGGAGCTGTTTTTT.

CDR3 in DNA: TGTGCCAGCAGTTTAGTAGGGCAGGGAAGGTACGAGCAGTACTTC. It is translated as CASSLVGQGRYEQYF. The genes are TRBV28 and TRBJ2-7, with a tentative D call TRBD1 (5 bases). The CDR3 totals 15 residues. CDR1 MDHEN and CDR2 SYDVKM come from the germline V gene. V dropped 2 bases and J dropped 4 bases, with 15 bases sitting between them.

The V gene is TRBV10-3, the J gene TRBJ2-5, with D possibly TRBD2 on 6 matching bases. Germline CDR1 is ENHRY and CDR2 is SYGVKD. Trimming removed 6 bases from V and 5 bases from J, with 13 bases in between. The CDR3 has 13 amino acids. This CDR3 is CAIRASERETQYF. The CDR3 nucleotides read TGTGCCATCAGGGCTAGCGAAAGGGAGACCCAGTACTTC.

Here the CDR3 DNA reads TGTGCCAGTAGTATCGCGCCACAGGCTTCCTACGAGCAGTACTTC. Residues: CASSIAPQASYEQYF. V usage is TRBV19 and J usage is TRBJ2-7; TRBD1 might be the D (5 bases). CDR3 length: 15 amino acids. With 3 bases removed from V and 1 base from J, the gap between germline ends came to 13 bases. Looked up from germline, CDR1 is LNHDA and CDR2 is SQIVND (reference sequence).

The CDR3, as DNA: TGTGCCTGGAGTGTACAGACAGGAAGGGGGAACGAGCAGTACTTC. Protein sequence: CAWSVQTGRGNEQYF. The J gene is TRBJ2-7, the V gene TRBV30, with a weak D call TRBD1 (6 bases). The CDR3 totals 15 residues. Trimming shortened V by 0 bases and J by 5 bases, and 17 bases separated the two germline ends. Germline values: CDR1 GTSNPN, CDR2 SVGIG (reference sequence).

The chain has TRBV30 and TRBJ1-5; 7 nucleotides match TRBD1. The CDR3 runs to 15 residues. CDR1 and CDR2 (germline): GTSNPN, SVGIG (reference sequence). After removal of 1 base from V and 4 bases from J, the junction contained 7 bases not matched to a gene. DNA for the CDR3: TGTGCCTGGAGTGCCCCGGGACAGTTTAATCAGCCCCAGCATTTT. Its translation: CAWSAPGQFNQPQHF.

J is TRBJ2-6 and V is TRBV6-5, with D uncertain. From germline, CDR1 is MNHEY and CDR2 SVGAGI. V was trimmed by 0 bases and J by 4 bases, leaving 4 bases between them. The CDR3 extends over 14 amino acids. This CDR3 reads CASSYSRGANVLTF. CDR3 coding DNA: TGTGCCAGCAGTTACTCCAGAGGGGCCAACGTCCTGACTTTC.

The chain has TRBV29-1 and TRBJ1-2; D may be TRBD1 (6 bases). This CDR3 comprises 13 residues. Germline values: CDR1 SQVTM, CDR2 ANQGSEA. V was pared by 1 base and J by 7 bases, with 13 bases between. DNA for the CDR3: TGCAGCGTTGAAGGGCGGGGGCCGTCTGGCTACACCTTC. This codes for CSVEGRGPSGYTF.

The genes are TRBV2 and TRBJ2-1; D possibly corresponds to TRBD1 (5 bases). Trimming shortened V by 3 bases and J by 6 bases, and 12 bases separated the two germline ends. This CDR3 has 14 residues. From germline, CDR1 is SNHLY and CDR2 FYNNEI. Written as DNA, the CDR3 is TGTGCCAGCAGTGACGAAGGGGCGGCCAATGAGCAGTTCTTC. It encodes CASSDEGAANEQFF.

The J gene is TRBJ2-5, the V gene TRBV28; a possible D gene is TRBD2 (5 bases). This CDR3 region has 12 residues. V was cut by 8 bases and J by 1 base, with 8 bases left in between. Germline CDR1 reads MDHEN; CDR2 reads SYDVKM. As DNA, the CDR3 is TGTGCCAGCGGACTCCTCCAAGAGACCCAGTACTTC. It codes for CASGLLQETQYF.

J is TRBJ2-3 and V is TRBV18, with 10 nucleotides matching TRBD2. The CDR3 consists of 16 residues. From germline, CDR1 is KGHSH and CDR2 LQKENI. The V gene end was trimmed by 4 bases and the J gene end by 6 bases; junction bases not matched to a gene: 10. The CDR3 DNA follows: TGTGCCAGCTCACTAGGACTAGCGGCCGGCCCGGATACGCAGTATTTT. Encoded protein: CASSLGLAAGPDTQYF.